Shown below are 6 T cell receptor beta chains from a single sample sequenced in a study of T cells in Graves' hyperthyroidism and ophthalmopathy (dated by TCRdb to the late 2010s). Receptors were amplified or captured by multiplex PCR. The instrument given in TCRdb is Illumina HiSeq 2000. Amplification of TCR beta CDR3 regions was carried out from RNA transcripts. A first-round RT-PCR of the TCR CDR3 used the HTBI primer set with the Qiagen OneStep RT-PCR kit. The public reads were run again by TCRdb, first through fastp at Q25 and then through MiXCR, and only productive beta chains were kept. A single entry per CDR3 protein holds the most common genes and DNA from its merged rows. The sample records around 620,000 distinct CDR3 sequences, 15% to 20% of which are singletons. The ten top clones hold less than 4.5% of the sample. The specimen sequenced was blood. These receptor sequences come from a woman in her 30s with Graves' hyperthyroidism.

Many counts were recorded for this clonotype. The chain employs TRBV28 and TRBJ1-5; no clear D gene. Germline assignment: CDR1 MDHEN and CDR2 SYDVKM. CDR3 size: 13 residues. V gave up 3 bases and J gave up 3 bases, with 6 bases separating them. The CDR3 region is CASSFTLNQPQHF. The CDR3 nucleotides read TGTGCCAGCAGTTTCACCCTCAATCAGCCCCAGCATTTT.

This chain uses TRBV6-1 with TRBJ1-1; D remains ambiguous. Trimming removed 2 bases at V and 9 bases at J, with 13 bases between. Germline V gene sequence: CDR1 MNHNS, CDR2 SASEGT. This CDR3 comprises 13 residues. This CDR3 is CASSESGDFKAFF. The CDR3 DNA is TGTGCCAGCAGTGAAAGTGGGGATTTTAAAGCTTTCTTT.

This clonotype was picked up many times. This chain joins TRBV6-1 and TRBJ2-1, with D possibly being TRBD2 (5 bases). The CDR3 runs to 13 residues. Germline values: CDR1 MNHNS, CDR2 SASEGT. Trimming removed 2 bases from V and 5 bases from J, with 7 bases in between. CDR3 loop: CASSEFGDNEQFF. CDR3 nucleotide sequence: TGTGCCAGCAGTGAATTCGGGGACAATGAGCAGTTCTTC.

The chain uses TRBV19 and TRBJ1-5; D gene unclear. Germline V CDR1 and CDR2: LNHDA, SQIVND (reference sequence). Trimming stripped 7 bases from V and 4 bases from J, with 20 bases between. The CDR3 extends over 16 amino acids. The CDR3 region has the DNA TGTGCCAGTATAGCTCGGATTGGGCTGTTAAATCAGCCCCAGCATTTT. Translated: CASIARIGLLNQPQHF.

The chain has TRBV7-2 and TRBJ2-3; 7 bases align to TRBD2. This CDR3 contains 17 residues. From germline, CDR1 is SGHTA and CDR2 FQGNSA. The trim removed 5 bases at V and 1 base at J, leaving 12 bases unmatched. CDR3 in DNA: TGTGCCAGCAGCCAAGATCGGAGGGAGGGCCGCACAGATACGCAGTATTTT. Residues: CASSQDRREGRTDTQYF. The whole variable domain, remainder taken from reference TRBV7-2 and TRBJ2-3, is GAGVSQSPSNKVTEKGKDVELRCDPISGHTALYWYRQSLGQGLEFLIYFQGNSAPDKSGLPSDRFSAERTGGSVSTLTIQRTQQEDSAVYLCASSQDRREGRTDTQYFGPGTRLTVL.

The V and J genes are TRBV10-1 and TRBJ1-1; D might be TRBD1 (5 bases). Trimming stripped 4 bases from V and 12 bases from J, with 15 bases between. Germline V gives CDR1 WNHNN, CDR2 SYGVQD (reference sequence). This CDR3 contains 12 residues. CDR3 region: CASSGLWGLTFF. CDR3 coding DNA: TGCGCCAGCAGTGGGTTATGGGGGTTAACTTTCTTT.